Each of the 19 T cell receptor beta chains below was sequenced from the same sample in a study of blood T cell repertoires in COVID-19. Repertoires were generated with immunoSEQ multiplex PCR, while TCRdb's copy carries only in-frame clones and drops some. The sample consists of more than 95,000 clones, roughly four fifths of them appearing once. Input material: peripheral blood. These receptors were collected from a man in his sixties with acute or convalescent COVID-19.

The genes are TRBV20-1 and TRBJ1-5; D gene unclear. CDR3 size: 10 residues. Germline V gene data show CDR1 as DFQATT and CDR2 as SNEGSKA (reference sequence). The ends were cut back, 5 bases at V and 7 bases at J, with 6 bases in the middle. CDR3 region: CSADGQPQHF. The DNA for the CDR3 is TGCAGTGCTGACGGGCAGCCCCAGCATTTT.

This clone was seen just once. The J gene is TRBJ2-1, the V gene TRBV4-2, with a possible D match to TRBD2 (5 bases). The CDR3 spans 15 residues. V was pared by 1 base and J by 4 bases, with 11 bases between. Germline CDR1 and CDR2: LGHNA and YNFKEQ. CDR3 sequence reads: CASSQGTGKYNEQFF. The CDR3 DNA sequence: TGTGCCAGCAGCCAAGGGACGGGGAAATACAATGAGCAGTTCTTC.

CDR3 region: CASSFGGPASGNTIYF. DNA for the CDR3: TGTGCCAGCAGCTTCGGGGGACCCGCCTCTGGAAACACCATATATTTT. This sequence joins TRBV5-6 and TRBJ1-3; D may be TRBD1 (5 bases). The CDR3 spans 16 residues. Trimming pared 2 bases from V and 0 bases from J, leaving 12 bases between. Per the germline V gene, CDR1 is SGHDT and CDR2 is YYEEEE. The variable domain in full, with the rest retrieved from reference TRBV5-6 and TRBJ1-3, is DAGVTQSPTHLIKTRGQQVTLRCSPKSGHDTVSWYQQALGQGPQFIFQYYEEEERQRGNFPDRFSGHQFPNYSSELNVNALLLGDSALYLCASSFGGPASGNTIYFGEGSWLTVV.

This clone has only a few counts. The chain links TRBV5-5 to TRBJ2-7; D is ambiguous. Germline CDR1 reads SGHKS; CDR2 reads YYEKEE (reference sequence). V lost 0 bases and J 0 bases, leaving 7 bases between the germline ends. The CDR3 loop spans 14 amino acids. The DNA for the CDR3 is TGTGCCAGCAGCTTGGAATGGAGCTCCTACGAGCAGTACTTC. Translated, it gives CASSLEWSSYEQYF. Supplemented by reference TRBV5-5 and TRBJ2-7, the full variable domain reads DAGVTQSPTHLIKTRGQQVTLRCSPISGHKSVSWYQQVLGQGPQFIFQYYEKEERGRGNFPDRFSARQFPNYSSELNVNALLLGDSALYLCASSLEWSSYEQYFGPGTRLTVT.

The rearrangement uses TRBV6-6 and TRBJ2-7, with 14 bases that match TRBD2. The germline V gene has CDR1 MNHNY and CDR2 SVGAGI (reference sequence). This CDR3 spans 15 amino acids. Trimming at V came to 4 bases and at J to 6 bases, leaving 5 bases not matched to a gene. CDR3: CASSSGLAGVGEQYF. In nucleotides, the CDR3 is TGTGCCAGCAGTTCGGGACTAGCGGGAGTAGGCGAGCAGTACTTC.

The chain's CDR3 is CASRKTLNTEAFF. The CDR3 DNA follows: TGTGCCAGCAGGAAGACACTGAACACTGAAGCTTTCTTT. This chain links TRBV6-5 with TRBJ1-1; D is uncertain. The CDR3 totals 13 residues. The germline gives CDR1 MNHEY, CDR2 SVGAGI. Deletions cut 6 bases from V and 0 bases from J, with 8 bases between.

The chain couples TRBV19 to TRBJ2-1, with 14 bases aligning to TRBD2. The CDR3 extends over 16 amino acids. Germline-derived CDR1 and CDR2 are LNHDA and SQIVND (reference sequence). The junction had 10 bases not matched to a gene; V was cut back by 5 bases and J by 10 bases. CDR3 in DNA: TGTGCCAGTAGTGTACAGCCGGGACTAGCGGGAGTAGAGCAGTTCTTC. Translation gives CASSVQPGLAGVEQFF.

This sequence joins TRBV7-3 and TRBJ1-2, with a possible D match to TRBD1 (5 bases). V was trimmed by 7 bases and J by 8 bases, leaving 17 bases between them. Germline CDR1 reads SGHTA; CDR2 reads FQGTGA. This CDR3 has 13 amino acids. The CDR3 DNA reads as TGTGCCAGCAACCCCTCCGGGGGATTGGGCTACACCTTC. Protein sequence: CASNPSGGLGYTF.

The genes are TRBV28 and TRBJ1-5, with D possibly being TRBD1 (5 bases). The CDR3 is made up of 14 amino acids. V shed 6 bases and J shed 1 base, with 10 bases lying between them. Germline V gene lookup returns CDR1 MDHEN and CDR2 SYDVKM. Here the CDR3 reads CASRGGQSNQPQHF. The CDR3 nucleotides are TGTGCCAGCAGGGGCGGACAAAGCAATCAGCCCCAGCATTTT.

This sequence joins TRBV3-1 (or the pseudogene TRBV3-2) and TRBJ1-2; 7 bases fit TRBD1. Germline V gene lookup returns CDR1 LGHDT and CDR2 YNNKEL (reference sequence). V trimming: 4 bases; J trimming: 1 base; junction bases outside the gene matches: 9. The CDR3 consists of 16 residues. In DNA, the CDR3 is TGTGCCAGCAGCCTATCCTCGACAGGGCTTAACTATGGCTACACCTTC. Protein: CASSLSSTGLNYGYTF.

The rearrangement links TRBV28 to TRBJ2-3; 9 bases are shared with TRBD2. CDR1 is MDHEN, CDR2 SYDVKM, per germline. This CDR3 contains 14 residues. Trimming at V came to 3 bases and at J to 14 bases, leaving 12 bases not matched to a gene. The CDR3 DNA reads TGTGCCAGCAGTTTGATAGCGGGCGGGGGGGGCCCGTATTTT. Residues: CASSLIAGGGGPYF.

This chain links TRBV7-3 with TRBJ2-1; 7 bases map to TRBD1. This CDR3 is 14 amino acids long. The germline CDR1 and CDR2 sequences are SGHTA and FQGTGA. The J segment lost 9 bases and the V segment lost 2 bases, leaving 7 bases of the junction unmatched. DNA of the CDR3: TGTGCCAGCAGCTTAGGGTCAGGGGGTACTGAGCAGTTCTTC. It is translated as CASSLGSGGTEQFF.

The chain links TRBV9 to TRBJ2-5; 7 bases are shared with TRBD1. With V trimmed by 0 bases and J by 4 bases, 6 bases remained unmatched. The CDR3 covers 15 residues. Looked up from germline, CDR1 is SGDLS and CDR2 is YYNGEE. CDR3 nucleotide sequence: TGTGCCAGCAGCGTAGGTCTACAGGGGAGAGAGACCCAGTACTTC. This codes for CASSVGLQGRETQYF.

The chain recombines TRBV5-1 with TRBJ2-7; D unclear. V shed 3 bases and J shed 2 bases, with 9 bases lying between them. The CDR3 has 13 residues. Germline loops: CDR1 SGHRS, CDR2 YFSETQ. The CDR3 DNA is TGCGCCAGCAGCTCTGACAATACCTACGAGCAGTACTTC. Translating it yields CASSSDNTYEQYF. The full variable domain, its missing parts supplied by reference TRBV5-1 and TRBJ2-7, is KAGVTQTPRYLIKTRGQQVTLSCSPISGHRSVSWYQQTPGQGLQFLFEYFSETQRNKGNFPGRFSGRQFSNSRSEMNVSTLELGDSALYLCASSSDNTYEQYFGPGTRLTVT.

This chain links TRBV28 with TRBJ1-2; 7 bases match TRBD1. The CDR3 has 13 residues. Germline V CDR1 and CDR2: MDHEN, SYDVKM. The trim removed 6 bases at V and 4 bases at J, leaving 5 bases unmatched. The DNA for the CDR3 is TGTGCCAGCAGCCGAGGGGGCGGCTATGGCTACACCTTC. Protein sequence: CASSRGGGYGYTF.

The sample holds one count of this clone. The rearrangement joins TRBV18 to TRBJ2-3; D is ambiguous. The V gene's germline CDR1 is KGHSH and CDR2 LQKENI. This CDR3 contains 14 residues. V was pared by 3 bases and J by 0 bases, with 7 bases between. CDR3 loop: CASSPQLSTDTQYF. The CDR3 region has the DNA TGTGCCAGCTCACCTCAATTGAGCACAGATACGCAGTATTTT.

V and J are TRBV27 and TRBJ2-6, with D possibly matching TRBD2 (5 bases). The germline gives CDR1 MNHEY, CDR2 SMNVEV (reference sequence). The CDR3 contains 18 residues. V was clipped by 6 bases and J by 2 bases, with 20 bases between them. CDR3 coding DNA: TGTGCCAGCAGGAGCCCGGCACGGGGATCCCCTGGGGCCAACGTCCTGACTTTC. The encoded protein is CASRSPARGSPGANVLTF.

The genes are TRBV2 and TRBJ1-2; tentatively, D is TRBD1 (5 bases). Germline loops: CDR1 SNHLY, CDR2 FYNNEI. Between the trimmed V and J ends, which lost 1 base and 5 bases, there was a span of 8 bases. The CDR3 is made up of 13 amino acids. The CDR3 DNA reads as TGTGCCAGCAGTGAAGTGGCAGGGTATGGCTACACCTTC. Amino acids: CASSEVAGYGYTF.

The CDR3 is CAWSIQRILVTSSGYTF. CDR3 nucleotides: TGTGCCTGGAGCATACAGAGAATATTGGTGACGTCTTCTGGCTACACCTTC. J is TRBJ1-2 and V is TRBV30; D uncertain. Trimming removed 3 bases at V and 7 bases at J, with 27 bases between. The CDR3 extends over 17 amino acids. Looked up from germline, CDR1 is GTSNPN and CDR2 is SVGIG (reference sequence).